The 32 T cell receptor beta chains given below trace back to one sample, sequenced in a study of T cells in Graves' hyperthyroidism and ophthalmopathy. From RNA transcripts, TCR beta CDR3 regions were amplified. HTBI primers drove first-round RT-PCR of the TCR CDR3. TCRdb recomputed calls from the multiplex PCR reads with MiXCR, one row per CDR3 protein. Of roughly 400,000 distinct CDR3 sequences in the sample, roughly 25% are singletons; the top ten hold about 70%. The sequencing input was blood. These receptors were collected from a man in his forties or fifties with Graves' hyperthyroidism.

This clonotype was found many times. The V call is TRBV12-3 or TRBV12-4, the J call TRBJ2-3; a possible D gene is TRBD2 (5 bases). The CDR3 extends over 13 amino acids. V gave up 5 bases and J gave up 5 bases, with 11 bases separating them. CDR3 protein: CASSGRGRDTQYF. In nucleotides, the CDR3 is TGTGCCAGCAGTGGACGGGGTCGAGATACGCAGTATTTT.

This clonotype showed up many times. The J gene is TRBJ2-7, the V gene TRBV11-2, with a weak D call TRBD1 (6 bases). The V gene's germline CDR1 is SGHAT and CDR2 FQNNGV. CDR3 size: 14 residues. With 1 base removed from V and 3 bases from J, the gap between germline ends came to 10 bases. In DNA form, the CDR3 reads TGTGCCAGCAGCTTAGGAGGGGGTCACTACGAGCAGTACTTC. Translating gives CASSLGGGHYEQYF.

Worth noting for this clonotype: Just one base apart from a much larger clone, this may be a read error. The gene calls are TRBV6-1 and TRBJ2-7; TRBD1 is a possible D gene (6 bases). V shed 6 bases and J shed 7 bases, with 28 bases lying between them. CDR1 and CDR2 from the germline V gene are MNHNS and SASEGT. The length of the CDR3 is 17 residues. The CDR3 is CASRQGLRAQLNGEQYF. CDR3 nucleotides: TGTGCCAGCAGACAGGGATTGCGGGCACAGCTTAATGGGGAGCAGTACTTC.

This rearrangement joins TRBV7-8 to TRBJ2-1; 7 nucleotides line up with TRBD2. With V trimmed by 2 bases and J by 2 bases, 6 bases remained unmatched. This CDR3 region has 16 residues. Germline CDR1 is SGHVS and CDR2 is FQNEAQ. The CDR3 bases are TGTGCCAGCAGCTTATTTCGGGGGGTCACCTACAATGAGCAGTTCTTC. It codes for CASSLFRGVTYNEQFF. The full variable domain, in which reference TRBV7-8 and TRBJ2-1 provide the parts outside the CDR3, is GAGVSQSPRYKVAKRGQDVALRCDPISGHVSLFWYQQALGQGPEFLTYFQNEAQLDKSGLPSDRFFAERPEGSVSTLKIQRTQQEDSAVYLCASSLFRGVTYNEQFFGPGTRLTVL.

This CDR3 is CASSQSEGASTDTQYF. CDR3 coding DNA: TGCGCCAGCAGCCAAAGCGAAGGCGCTAGCACAGATACGCAGTATTTT. The chain has TRBV5-1 and TRBJ2-3; D call uncertain. The CDR3 has 16 residues. CDR1 is SGHRS, CDR2 YFSETQ, per germline. With 4 bases removed from V and 0 bases from J, the gap between germline ends came to 15 bases.

This chain links TRBV6-2 or TRBV6-3 with TRBJ2-4; D is ambiguous. Trimming left V 6 bases short and J 0 bases short, with 12 bases between. The CDR3 runs 15 residues. CDR1 and CDR2 from the germline V gene are MNHEY and SVGEGT. This CDR3 is CASRTDSVAKNIQYF. The CDR3 DNA reads TGTGCCAGCAGGACCGATTCGGTAGCCAAAAACATTCAGTACTTC.

Many counts were recorded for this clonotype. DNA for the CDR3: TGCAGTGCTAGGAGGGGGTGGACTGAAGCTTTCTTT. Amino acid sequence: CSARRGWTEAFF. This sequence joins TRBV20-1 and TRBJ1-1, with D tentatively TRBD1 (6 bases). V lost 3 bases and J 5 bases, leaving 10 bases between the germline ends. The CDR3 runs 12 residues. Looked up from germline, CDR1 is DFQATT and CDR2 is SNEGSKA (reference sequence).

The chain uses TRBV27 and TRBJ2-2, with D unclear. This CDR3 has 16 residues. From germline, CDR1 is MNHEY and CDR2 SMNVEV (reference sequence). Trimming left V 6 bases short and J 4 bases short, with 18 bases between. The CDR3 sequence is CASRNLGTFSTGELFF. CDR3 bases: TGTGCCAGCAGGAACCTTGGAACATTTTCCACCGGGGAGCTGTTTTTT.

This clonotype was counted at least ten times. The genes are TRBV11-2 and TRBJ2-5; 10 bases match TRBD2. CDR3 length: 15 residues. Germline lookup yields CDR1 SGHAT and CDR2 FQNNGV. V was clipped by 4 bases and J by 2 bases; unmatched bases: 4. This chain's CDR3 is CASSSSLAGQETQYF. The CDR3 DNA reads as TGTGCCAGCAGCTCATCACTAGCGGGGCAAGAGACCCAGTACTTC.

This clonotype was counted between two and nine times. V and J are TRBV19 and TRBJ2-1; maybe TRBD2 (5 bases). V was cut by 5 bases and J by 7 bases, with 21 bases left in between. This CDR3 comprises 16 residues. Per germline, CDR1 LNHDA and CDR2 SQIVND (reference sequence). In nucleotides, the CDR3 is TGTGCCAGTAGTGGCCGGGTAGCGCCCTCCAAAAATGAGCAGTTCTTC. This encodes CASSGRVAPSKNEQFF.

The rearrangement uses TRBV27 and TRBJ2-1; 12 bases are shared with TRBD2. The V and J ends lost 4 bases and 3 bases, in that order; junction bases with no gene match: 4. The CDR3 has 16 amino acids. Germline V gives CDR1 MNHEY, CDR2 SMNVEV (reference sequence). In DNA form, the CDR3 reads TGTGCCAGCAGTTCCAGACTAGCGGGAGACTACAATGAGCAGTTCTTC. Translating gives CASSSRLAGDYNEQFF.

The chain links TRBV29-1 to TRBJ2-7, with TRBD1 identical over 7 bases. The trim removed 7 bases at V and 2 bases at J, leaving 5 bases unmatched. The CDR3 extends over 12 amino acids. From germline, CDR1 is SQVTM and CDR2 ANQGSEA. In DNA form, the CDR3 reads TGCAGCGCCGGACAGGTTACCTACGAGCAGTACTTC. Protein product: CSAGQVTYEQYF.

The chain uses TRBV27 and TRBJ2-7; tentative D call: TRBD1 (6 bases). Trimming removed 6 bases from V and 3 bases from J, with 18 bases in between. CDR3 length equals 15 residues. Germline lookup yields CDR1 MNHEY and CDR2 SMNVEV (reference sequence). CDR3 sequence: CASSPTGSGDYEQYF. CDR3 DNA: TGTGCCAGCAGCCCTACCGGGTCAGGGGACTACGAGCAGTACTTC.

This clonotype was seen many times. The chain employs TRBV7-8 and TRBJ2-5, with a possible D match to TRBD1 (5 bases). The germline V gene has CDR1 SGHVS and CDR2 FQNEAQ. This CDR3 has 16 residues. The V gene lost 6 bases and the J gene lost 2 bases, with 19 bases spanning the gap. The CDR3 nucleotides are TGTGCCAGCAGTCCAGGGTGGGTGGGTGATCAAGAGACCCAGTACTTC. It yields the protein CASSPGWVGDQETQYF.

This clonotype showed up just once. V gene TRBV25-1 combines with J gene TRBJ2-6; 7 bases are shared with TRBD1. The CDR3 has 18 amino acids. The trim removed 3 bases at V and 0 bases at J, leaving 8 bases unmatched. The germline V gene has CDR1 MGHDK and CDR2 SYGVNS. CDR3 nucleotides: TGTGCCAGCAGTGATGCCCGGGACAGTAACTCTGGGGCCAACGTCCTGACTTTC. It translates to CASSDARDSNSGANVLTF.

This clonotype has ten or more counts. The CDR3 sequence is CASSFRDRGEQYF. The CDR3 coding sequence is TGTGCCAGCAGTTTCCGGGACAGGGGCGAGCAGTACTTC. J is TRBJ2-7 and V is TRBV6-1, with 10 bases lining up with TRBD1. This CDR3 contains 13 residues. Germline-derived CDR1 and CDR2 are MNHNS and SASEGT. The V gene end was trimmed by 5 bases and the J gene end by 6 bases; junction bases not matched to a gene: 4.

The J gene is TRBJ2-7, the V gene TRBV28; 9 positions agree with TRBD1. The CDR3 is made up of 16 amino acids. With 3 bases clipped from V and 0 bases from J, the junction kept 6 bases outside the gene matches. Germline V gives CDR1 MDHEN, CDR2 SYDVKM. This CDR3 reads CASSFVADRGSYEQYF. As DNA, the CDR3 is TGTGCCAGCAGTTTTGTTGCGGACAGGGGCTCCTACGAGCAGTACTTC.

This clonotype was seen a few times. CDR3 sequence: CASSLSSPGGQETQYF. The CDR3 nucleotides are TGTGCCAGCAGTTTATCTTCGCCAGGAGGCCAAGAGACCCAGTACTTC. The rearrangement joins TRBV28 to TRBJ2-5, with TRBD2 as a possible D gene (5 bases). Trimming stripped 1 base from V and 1 base from J, with 13 bases between. The CDR3 is 16 amino acids. From germline, CDR1 is MDHEN and CDR2 SYDVKM.

The chain carries TRBV29-1 and TRBJ2-5; 9 positions match TRBD1. Germline trimming cut 5 bases from V and 5 bases from J; bases unmatched to any gene: 9. Germline CDR1 and CDR2: SQVTM and ANQGSEA. The CDR3 extends over 14 amino acids. In nucleotides, the CDR3 is TGCAGCGTTAACCCGGGACAGGGATTGGAGACCCAGTACTTC. Translated: CSVNPGQGLETQYF.

This chain uses TRBV5-6 with TRBJ1-4, with 10 bases matching TRBD1. Per the germline V gene, CDR1 is SGHDT and CDR2 is YYEEEE. J was trimmed by 2 bases and V by 4 bases; bases with no gene match: 8. This CDR3 comprises 17 residues. This CDR3 reads CASSEDRGFGTNEKLFF. As DNA, the CDR3 is TGTGCCAGCAGCGAGGACAGGGGGTTTGGGACTAATGAAAAACTGTTTTTT.

This clonotype was seen more than once but under ten times. This may come from a read error, since a much larger clone is one base off. V gene TRBV5-1 combines with J gene TRBJ1-2; 7 nucleotides align to TRBD1. Germline V lookup: CDR1 SGHRS, CDR2 YFSETQ. This CDR3 is built from 12 residues. Trimming removed 3 bases from V and 4 bases from J; junction bases left unmatched: 0. In nucleotides, the CDR3 is TGCGCCAGCAGCTGGGACAGCTATGGCTACACCTTC. It codes for CASSWDSYGYTF. Drawing the rest from reference TRBV5-1 and TRBJ1-2, the complete variable domain is KAGVTQTPRYLIKTRGQQVTLSCSPISGHRSVSWYQQTPGQGLQFLFEYFSETQRNKGNFPGRFSGRQFSNSRSEMNVSTLELGDSALYLCASSWDSYGYTFGSGTRLTVV.

This rearrangement joins TRBV11-2 to TRBJ1-4; tentative D call: TRBD1 (6 bases). V lost 2 bases, J lost 4 bases, and 11 bases lay in between. Germline loops: CDR1 SGHAT, CDR2 FQNNGV. The CDR3 is made up of 15 amino acids. CDR3 DNA sequence: TGTGCCAGCAGCTTATTGGGGACACATAATGAAAAACTGTTTTTT. Translating it yields CASSLLGTHNEKLFF.

This clonotype was seen ten or more times. The chain employs TRBV7-2 and TRBJ2-1, with D perhaps assigned TRBD1 or TRBD2 (5 bases each). Per germline, CDR1 SGHTA and CDR2 FQGNSA. This CDR3 has 14 amino acids. Trimming took off 1 base at V and 4 bases at J, with 8 bases between the two ends. Here the CDR3 reads CASSLGGVYNEQFF. The CDR3, as DNA: TGTGCCAGCAGCTTAGGAGGGGTTTACAATGAGCAGTTCTTC.

As concerns this clonotype: It may be a read error: a sequence one base away is much more abundant. The chain carries TRBV20-1 and TRBJ2-5, with 11 bases identical to TRBD2. Germline CDR1 and CDR2: DFQATT and SNEGSKA (reference sequence). The CDR3 runs to 15 residues. In DNA form, the CDR3 reads TGCAGTGCTAGAACTGGACTAGCGGGTGGAGAGATCCAGTACTTC. It is translated as CSARTGLAGGEIQYF.

This clonotype was recorded many times. The rearrangement uses TRBV6-1 and TRBJ1-1; D gene unclear. Trimming pared 4 bases from V and 1 base from J, leaving 7 bases between. The germline CDR1 and CDR2 sequences are MNHNS and SASEGT. The CDR3 loop spans 13 amino acids. The CDR3 DNA reads TGTGCCAGCAGTGCTAGGGAGAACACTGAAGCTTTCTTT. This translates into CASSARENTEAFF.

This clonotype was counted between two and nine times. The rearrangement joins TRBV9 to TRBJ2-5; TRBD2 matches 8 bases. Looked up from germline, CDR1 is SGDLS and CDR2 is YYNGEE. The CDR3 covers 15 residues. The ends lost 4 bases at V and 5 bases at J; junction bases unmatched: 10. CDR3 bases: TGTGCCAGCAGCCCCGCAGCGGGGGCATGGGAGACCCAGTACTTC. It encodes CASSPAAGAWETQYF.

This rearrangement joins TRBV29-1 to TRBJ2-3; D may correspond to TRBD1 or TRBD2 (5 bases each). The CDR3 contains 13 residues. The V gene's germline CDR1 is SQVTM and CDR2 ANQGSEA. V dropped 7 bases and J dropped 2 bases, with 13 bases sitting between them. The CDR3 sequence: CSALGENTDTQYF. As DNA, the CDR3 is TGCAGCGCCCTGGGGGAGAACACAGATACGCAGTATTTT.

In the case of this clonotype: One end of the junction varies from germline; a read error may be responsible. The chain employs TRBV27 and TRBJ2-7; 10 nucleotides agree with TRBD1. The V gene's germline CDR1 is MNHEY and CDR2 SMNVEV (reference sequence). This CDR3 has 16 amino acids. CDR3 in amino acids: CASSSFDLTGGYEQCF. The CDR3 DNA follows: TGTGCCAGCAGTTCCTTCGACCTGACAGGGGGCTACGAGCAGTGCTTC.

The chain links TRBV5-1 to TRBJ2-4; TRBD1 matches at 11 bases. Losses at the gene ends were 0 bases for V and 12 bases for J; bases not matched to a gene: 8. The CDR3 covers 15 residues. From germline, CDR1 is SGHRS and CDR2 YFSETQ. The CDR3 region has the DNA TGCGCCAGCAGCTTGGCCGACATGGACAGGGGGCCTCAGTACTTC. It is translated as CASSLADMDRGPQYF.

The chain carries TRBV5-6 and TRBJ2-7; TRBD2 aligns across 7 bases. Germline CDR1 reads SGHDT; CDR2 reads YYEEEE. V gave up 2 bases and J gave up 3 bases; unmatched junction bases: 5. The CDR3 is 14 amino acids. The CDR3 nucleotides are TGTGCCAGCAGCTTTAGCGGGCGCGTCTACGAGCAGTACTTC. It translates to CASSFSGRVYEQYF.

This clonotype was detected ten times or more. This chain connects TRBV7-3 to TRBJ2-5, with TRBD2 matching over 8 bases. CDR1 is SGHTA and CDR2 is FQGTGA in the germline V gene. The trim removed 1 base at V and 2 bases at J, leaving 3 bases unmatched. CDR3 length: 15 amino acids. The CDR3 loop reads CASSLIAGGQETQYF. CDR3 sequence (DNA): TGTGCCAGCAGCTTAATCGCGGGAGGACAAGAGACCCAGTACTTC.

This clonotype was seen repeatedly, ten times or more. The J gene is TRBJ2-7, the V gene TRBV12-3 or TRBV12-4, with D tentatively TRBD1 or TRBD2 (5 bases each). Trimming removed 7 bases from V and 0 bases from J, with 13 bases in between. This CDR3 has 14 residues. CDR3: CASTGDGSSYEQYF. The CDR3 DNA is TGTGCCAGCACCGGGGACGGAAGCTCCTACGAGCAGTACTTC.